This T cell receptor (beta chain) stems from a study of human T cells and chemical hapten exposure (TCRdb year 2021). Looking at the study overall: For sensitization, 2% DPC in acetone was applied to a roughly 2 cm by roughly 2 cm area of upper inner arm skin. Blood samples were taken from patients before sensitization (week 0) and at 2, 6 and about 24 weeks after DPC sensitization. Libraries were combined into a pool for sequencing, and differences in TCR yield between samples came mainly from small differences in library volumes within the pool. Patch testing was done on the upper back using Finn chambers containing 0.01% DPC, and results were scored after 6 days according to International Contact Dermatitis Research Group standards. Patients additionally received weekly therapeutic DPC doses to the scalp throughout the approximately 25-week study period. Blood for TCR sequencing was provided by twenty-nine alopecia patients at one to four time points (pre-sensitization, 2, 6 and 24 weeks). The patient cohort, mostly female, included alopecia areata with under or over 50% scalp involvement, alopecia totalis and alopecia universalis. In alopecia patients, the study followed how the peripheral blood TCR repertoire changed in vivo over primary and secondary sensitization to diphenylcyclopropenone (DPC), a hapten. What the authors observed across the whole study: Repeated subsampling changed both the strength of the expansion versus patch-test correlation and the threshold at which the correlation became significant. Expanded TCRs formed significantly more large CDR3 similarity clusters than pre-sensitization or healthy control sets, consistent with antigen-driven responses. The number of TCRs above 1 in 1000 frequency did not change with DPC sensitization; there was no evidence of global repertoire structure alterations. A positive correlation was found between the number of PT1 expanded TCRs and patch test score, with significance reached at thresholds 8, 16 and 32 but not 4. Because all patients had alopecia, a presumed autoimmune disease, the immune response of the patients might differ from that of healthy individuals.

From its cysteine to its phenylalanine, the CDR3 spans 17 amino acids. The retained sequence is limited to the CDR3, 51 bases, with the frame set at the first base. Trimming leaves V shorter by 5 bases and J shorter by 7 bases, with the junction holding 11 bases beyond the gene matches. CDR1 and CDR2, looked up from the germline V gene, are KGHDR and SFDVKD. Receptors were amplified or captured by RACE. The sequencing machine was a NextSeq 500. Library preparation attached unique molecular identifiers to individual cDNA molecules for quantitative, reproducible TCR counting. Both TCR alpha and TCR beta chains were sequenced from each blood RNA sample. The published analysis was carried out like this. Samples had a median of roughly 99,000 TCRs, with a range from about 23,224 to 750,000. V, J and CDR3 annotation of the TCR reads was carried out using the Decombinator software suite. Every sample was subsampled to the same number of TCRs (28,000) for the PS versus PT1 abundance plots. Expanded TCRs were defined as absent before sensitization and observed at least eight times at the 2-week time point. TCRdb applied fastp at Q25 and MiXCR to the public reads, then kept only in-frame beta chains. Rows are combined by CDR3 protein, so each entry shows the most common genes and DNA. The V and J calls here are based on TCRdb, not the publication. The sample table contains tens of thousands of distinct CDR3 sequences; only one count was recorded for 8% to 13% of them. In total, the top ten clones hold around 5% of the sample.

This clonotype occurred many times. Its cognate antigen has yet to be identified. No quality values exist for individual bases; no much larger clone is one base distant. The intended sense of this specimen's time point label: patch test 2, 6 weeks after DPC sensitization. The treatment or condition label corresponds to: therapeutic diphenylcyclopropenone sensitization with weekly scalp DPC. At each patch-test visit, blood was drawn before the patch test was applied. Patients were considered eligible if aged 18 to 70, diagnosed with alopecia and deemed suitable for DPC therapy, and patients were excluded if pregnant. Total RNA was isolated from unfractionated whole blood collected in Tempus Blood RNA tubes.

The TCR was taken from a woman in her 50s with alopecia areata. Some clones in this sample may be carry-over from other donors' samples. Sequenced material: whole blood, taken in connection with sensitization to the hapten diphenylcyclopropenone (DPC). Recombination linked TRBV24-1 to TRBJ2-2, and TRBD1 matches 11 of the central bases. The CDR3 here reads CATSGASGQGAFGELFF. In nucleotides, the sequence is TGTGCCACCAGTGGGGCGTCCGGACAGGGGGCTTTCGGGGAGCTGTTTTTT.